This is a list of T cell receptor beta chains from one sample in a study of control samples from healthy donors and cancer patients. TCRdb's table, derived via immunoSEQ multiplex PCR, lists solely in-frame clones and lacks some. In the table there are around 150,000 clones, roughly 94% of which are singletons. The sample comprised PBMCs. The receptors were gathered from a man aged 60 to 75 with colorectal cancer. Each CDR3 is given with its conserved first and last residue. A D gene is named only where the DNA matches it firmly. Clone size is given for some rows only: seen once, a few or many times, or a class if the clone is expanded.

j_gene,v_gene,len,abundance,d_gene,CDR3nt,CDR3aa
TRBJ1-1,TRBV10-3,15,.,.,TGTGCCATCAGTGCGAATCCGGGGGCCGACACTGAAGCTTTCTTT,CAISANPGADTEAFF
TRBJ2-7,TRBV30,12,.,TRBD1,TGTGCCTGGAGTGTGGACAGGGACGAGCAGTACTTC,CAWSVDRDEQYF
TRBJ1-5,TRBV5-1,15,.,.,TGCGCCAGCAAGCTTGGGTGGGATAGCAATCAGCCCCAGCATTTT,CASKLGWDSNQPQHF
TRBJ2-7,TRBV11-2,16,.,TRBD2,TGTGCCAGCAGGGGGGGGAGGGTGAATCTGTCCTACGAGCAGTACTTC,CASRGGRVNLSYEQYF
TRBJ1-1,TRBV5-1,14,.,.,TGCGCCAGCAGCGGAATGGATACAAACACTGAAGCTTTCTTT,CASSGMDTNTEAFF
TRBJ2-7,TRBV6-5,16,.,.,TGTGCCAGCAGTTACTCTAGGCAGGGAAATACCTACGAGCAGTACTTC,CASSYSRQGNTYEQYF
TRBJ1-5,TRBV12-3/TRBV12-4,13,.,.,TGTGCCAGCACAGCCTATAGCAATCAGCCCCAGCATTTT,CASTAYSNQPQHF
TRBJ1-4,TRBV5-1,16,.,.,TGCGCCAGCAGCTTGGGTGGGGGCGAGACTAATGAAAAACTGTTTTTT,CASSLGGGETNEKLFF
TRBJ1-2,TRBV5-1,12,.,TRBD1,TGCGCCAGCAGCTCCTCGGGACAGGGCTACACCTTC,CASSSSGQGYTF
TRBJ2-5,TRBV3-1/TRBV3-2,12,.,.,TGTGCCAGCAGCCCGTACCAAGAGACCCAGTACTTC,CASSPYQETQYF
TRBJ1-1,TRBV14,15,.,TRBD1,TGTGCCAGCAGCGTTCTATCAGGGGGGAACACTGAAGCTTTCTTT,CASSVLSGGNTEAFF
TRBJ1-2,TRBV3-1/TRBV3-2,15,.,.,TGTGCCAGCAGCCAAGATCTAGGATACTTCTATGGCTACACCTTC,CASSQDLGYFYGYTF
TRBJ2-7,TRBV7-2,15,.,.,TGTGCCAGCAGCTTAGGGGGGATGATCACGTACGAGCAGTACTTC,CASSLGGMITYEQYF
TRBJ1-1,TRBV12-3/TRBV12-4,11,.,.,TGTGCCAGCAGTGGGGTCGGGGACGCTTTCTTT,CASSGVGDAFF
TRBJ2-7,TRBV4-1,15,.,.,TGCGCCAGCAGCCAGACCCTAGGTAGCTCCTACGAGCAGTACTTC,CASSQTLGSSYEQYF
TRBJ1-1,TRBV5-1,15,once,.,TGCGCCAGCAGCTTAGGCGTGACAGGGAACACTGAAGCTTTCTTT,CASSLGVTGNTEAFF
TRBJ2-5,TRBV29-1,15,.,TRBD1,TGCAGCGTTGAAAACAGGGGGAACAACCAAGAGACCCAGTACTTC,CSVENRGNNQETQYF
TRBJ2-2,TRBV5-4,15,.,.,TGTGCCAGCACCTTGGAGGCGACGTACACCGGGGAGCTGTTTTTT,CASTLEATYTGELFF
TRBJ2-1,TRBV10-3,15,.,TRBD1,TGTGCCATCAGTTCGACAGGGAACAACGTAGATGAGCAGTTCTTC,CAISSTGNNVDEQFF
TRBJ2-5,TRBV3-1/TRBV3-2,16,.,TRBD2,TGTGCCAGCAGCCAAGGCTCTAGCGGGCCCCAAGAGACCCAGTACTTC,CASSQGSSGPQETQYF
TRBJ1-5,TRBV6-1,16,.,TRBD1,TGTGCCAGCAGTGCCCGAGGACAGGGGAGCAATCAGCCCCAGCATTTT,CASSARGQGSNQPQHF
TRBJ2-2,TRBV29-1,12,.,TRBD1,TGCAGCGTTGGGCCCGGACAGGGTGAGCTGTTTTTT,CSVGPGQGELFF
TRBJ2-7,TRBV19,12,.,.,TGTGCCAGTAGTCAAGACGTTACCGAGCAGTACTTC,CASSQDVTEQYF
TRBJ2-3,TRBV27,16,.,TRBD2,TGTGCCAGCACAGAAGCCCGGGGGGGATACACAGATACGCAGTATTTT,CASTEARGGYTDTQYF